This TCR beta chain was retrieved from a study of blood T cell repertoires in COVID-19. Study overall: There were acute and convalescent COVID-19 samples, and they came from the United States, Italy and Spain.

The table came from immunoSEQ multiplex PCR; TCRdb's copy has only in-frame clones and leaves some out. The sample consists of 250,000 to 300,000 clones, almost 90% of them appearing once. The germline CDR1 and CDR2 sequences are WNHNN and SYGVQD (reference sequence). CDR3 size: 10 residues. V lost 7 bases to trimming and J lost 5 bases, with 5 bases between them. The sequence was obtained from a woman aged 55-75 years with COVID-19, enrolled during active disease. The specimen was peripheral blood. The chain combines TRBV10-1 with TRBJ1-2; D is uncertain. The CDR3 here is CASTPYGYTF. CDR3 DNA sequence: TGCGCCAGCACCCCTTATGGCTACACCTTC.